The entry below describes one T cell receptor (beta chain). The antigen it recognizes is unknown. Base qualities were left out, and no much larger clone turns up one base away. The donors were healthy, HIV-negative adults who had no recently reported acute infections or vaccinations. Every donor was a Caucasian adult residing in Nashville, Tennessee, USA. Magnetic negative selection was used to enrich CD4+ T cells, after which naive cells were positively selected on CD45RA and the negative fraction became the memory subset. Blood was obtained by leukapheresis, after which PBMCs were separated by Ficoll-Histopaque density gradient centrifugation and cryopreserved in liquid nitrogen vapor phase. Analytical flow cytometry was used to check the purity and quantity of each magnetically sorted T cell population. Genomic DNA was isolated from each sorted fraction and quantified by UV absorbance on a Nanodrop 2000c.

Using the deep immunoSEQ assay, multiplex PCR amplified TCR CDR3 regions from genomic DNA. Genomic DNA extracted from each cell subset was distributed evenly over all wells of several immunoSEQ 96-well plates, and each plate served as one replicate. For sorted subsets, approximately 200 ng of genomic DNA, equivalent to around 30,000 T cell genomes, went into each replicate PCR. Purified libraries were quantified with a Qubit 3.0 fluorometer, sized on a Bioanalyzer 2100, and re-quantified with the KAPA Library Quantification kit. Every immunoSEQ 96-well plate was sequenced on a separate single-read 150-cycle Illumina NextSeq 550 flow cell. The paper's data handling went like this. Because only junctional sequences without quality scores were contained in the immunoSEQ output, filtering matching that applied to full-length reads could not be performed. To assign V/J genes and CDR3, sequences were annotated using PyIR, a Python wrapper for IgBLAST v1.9, with IMGT germline references. Reads with weak V/J assignments (E-value above 1e-6), missing CDR3, stop codons, out-of-frame junctions, or ambiguous translated residues were removed. V3J clonotypes were defined by identical inferred V gene, J gene, and CDR3 amino acid sequence. Percentage overlap between repertoires was computed as shared unique clonotypes divided by the size of the smaller repertoire. RTK rarefaction, the Chao1 estimator, and Recon v2.1 estimates of unobserved clonotypes were used to assess repertoire richness. Generation probabilities for all TCRbeta clonotypes obtained by the gDNA method from a handful of donors were computed using OLGA. The clones in this table, taken by TCRdb from immuneACCESS, are in-frame only. Not every clone is retained; where verified, under half of the shortfall comes from an unresolved V gene, and the cause of the rest is unknown. V and J calls plus clone size are reproduced from that table; the DNA served to infer D and trimming. Present in this sample are 2.3 million or so clones, 90% to 95% of which were seen just once. 0.3% to 0.4% of the sample is in the top ten clones.

The data are from a study of shared clonotypes between healthy human individuals (dated by TCRdb to 2020 to 2021). Concerning the study at large: Two women and three men aged 18 to 49 years were included in the cohort. For each donor, CD4 naive and CD4 memory were each given three plates, CD8 naive was given two plates, and CD8 memory was given one plate. The study deeply sequenced blood TCR repertoires of 5 or 6 healthy adults to estimate repertoire size and the extent of clonotype sharing between individuals. Libraries were prepared and TCR repertoires were sequenced by different laboratories using diverse techniques, in order to increase sequencing depth and limit assay-specific biases. Between about 0.85 and 8.9 billion PBMCs per donor were obtained by leukapheresis. The paper's findings and limits, for the study overall: Because the study included only a small number of donors, the genetic and exposure-history diversity represented was limited. Based on pairwise subsampling, the degree of clonotype sharing among donors was expected to be affected by sequencing depth. Compared with non-shared clonotypes, the clonotypes found in all four sorted-subset donors had higher generation probabilities. Estimated clonotype richness was generally larger for naive than for memory subsets. Incomplete sequencing was indicated by rarefaction of sorted-subset datasets, despite the large sequencing depth. Roughly 5% of naive CD4, 3% to 3.5% of naive CD8, 2.3% of memory CD4, and about 0.4% of memory CD8 clonotypes were shared across several donors. Sampling was restricted to blood, and TCR repertoires in tissues likely differ from the TCR repertoires found in blood.

V loses 0 bases of germline sequence and J loses 6 bases, and the interval between the two ends is 17 bases. Reading the germline V gene gives CDR1 LGHNA and CDR2 YNFKEQ. The CDR3 runs 16 residues from the cysteine to the phenylalanine. The DNA shown is the 48-base CDR3, in frame from base 1. The source of this sequence is a man younger than 35 in good health. Some clones in this sample may be carry-over from other donors' samples. The sequence joins TRBV4-2 to TRBJ1-1; no D segment can be confidently identified. Source material: naive CD4+ T cells from PBMCs. The sample's cell subset or site label, decoded: CD45RA+ positively selected. The CDR3 region: CASSQDGTYGNPEAFF. The bases read TGTGCCAGCAGCCAAGATGGAACATATGGAAACCCTGAAGCTTTCTTT.